This TCR beta chain was found in a study of T cells in Graves' hyperthyroidism and ophthalmopathy. V lost 3 bases and J 4 bases, leaving 7 bases between the germline ends. Germline values: CDR1 SGHRS, CDR2 YFSETQ. There are 13 residues in the CDR3. Patients having uncontrolled infection, another autoimmune disease, pregnancy or lactation were not included. Authors of the study amplified TCR beta CDR3 regions from RNA transcripts. Researchers ran a first-round RT-PCR on the TCR CDR3 using the HTBI primer set. TCRdb re-derived calls from the multiplex PCR reads in MiXCR, one entry per CDR3 protein. Among 350,000 or so distinct CDR3 sequences listed, 15% to 20% were seen once. The sample holds many counts of this clonotype.

The chain couples TRBV5-1 to TRBJ2-2, with TRBD2 as a possible D gene (5 bases). The clonotype comes from a middle-aged woman with Graves' ophthalmopathy. What was sequenced was blood. The CDR3 region is CASSSAGTGELFF. The CDR3 nucleotides are TGCGCCAGCAGCTCCGCGGGCACCGGGGAGCTGTTTTTT.